This TCR beta chain originates from a study of shared clonotypes between healthy human individuals. Study context: The donors, a couple of women and a few men, were aged 18 to 49.

The CDR3 consists of 16 residues. The V and J ends lost 7 bases and 2 bases respectively, with 18 bases between them. Germline CDR1 is SGHDN and CDR2 is FVKESK. Naivety among CD8 cells was defined by CD45RO negativity and positive CCR7 selection, thereby excluding terminally differentiated effector memory CD45RA+ cells. The study enrolled healthy HIV-negative adults without recent acute infections or vaccinations as donors. The authors distributed each subset's genomic DNA evenly over several immunoSEQ plates. TCRdb's table, derived via immunoSEQ multiplex PCR, lists solely in-frame clones and lacks some. In the table there are around 600,000 clones, nearly 98% of which are singletons.

The sequencing sample was made of naive CD8+ T cells sorted from blood. J is TRBJ2-1 and V is TRBV14; D is unresolved. This TCR was sampled from a man aged 25 to 45 in good health. CDR3 sequence (DNA): TGTGCCAGCACCCCTCTTCACCGGTCTGCCTACAATGAGCAGTTCTTC. It specifies CASTPLHRSAYNEQFF.